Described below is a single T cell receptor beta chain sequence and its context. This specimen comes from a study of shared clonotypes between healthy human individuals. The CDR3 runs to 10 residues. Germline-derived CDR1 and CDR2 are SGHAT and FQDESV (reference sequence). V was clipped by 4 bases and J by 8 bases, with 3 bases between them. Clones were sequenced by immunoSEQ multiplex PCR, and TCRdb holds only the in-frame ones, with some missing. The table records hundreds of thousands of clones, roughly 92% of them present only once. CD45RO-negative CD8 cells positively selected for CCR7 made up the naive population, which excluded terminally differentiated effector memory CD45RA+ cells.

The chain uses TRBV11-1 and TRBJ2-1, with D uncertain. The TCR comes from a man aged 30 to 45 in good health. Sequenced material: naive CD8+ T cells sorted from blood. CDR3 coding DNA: TGTGCCAGCAGCTCGTATGAGCAGTTCTTC. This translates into CASSSYEQFF.